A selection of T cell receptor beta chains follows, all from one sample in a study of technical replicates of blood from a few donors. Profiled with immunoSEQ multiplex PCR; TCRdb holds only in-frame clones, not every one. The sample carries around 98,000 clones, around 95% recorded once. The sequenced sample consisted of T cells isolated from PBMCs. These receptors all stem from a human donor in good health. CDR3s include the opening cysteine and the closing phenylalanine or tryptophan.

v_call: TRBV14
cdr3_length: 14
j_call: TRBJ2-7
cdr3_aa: CASSQGQGPYEQYF

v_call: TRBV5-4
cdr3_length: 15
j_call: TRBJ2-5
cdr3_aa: CASSYTGTAQETQYF

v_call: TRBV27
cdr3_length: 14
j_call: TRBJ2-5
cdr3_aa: CASSLQGEVETQYF

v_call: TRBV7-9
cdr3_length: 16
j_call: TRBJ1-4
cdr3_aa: CASSFSQAPTNEKLFF

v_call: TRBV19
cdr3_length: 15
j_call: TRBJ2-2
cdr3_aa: CASSIIGGYTGELFF

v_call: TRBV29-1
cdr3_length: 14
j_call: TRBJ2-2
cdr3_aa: CSVTGTGVTGELFF

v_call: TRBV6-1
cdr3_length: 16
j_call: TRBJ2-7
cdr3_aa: CASSEAAPASSYEQYF

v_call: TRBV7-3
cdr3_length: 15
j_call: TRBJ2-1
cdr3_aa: CASSLSGGAVGEQFF

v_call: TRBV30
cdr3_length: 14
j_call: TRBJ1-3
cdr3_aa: CAWSGTGSRNTIYF

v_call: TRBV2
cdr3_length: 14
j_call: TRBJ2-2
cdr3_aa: CASISRSNTGELFF

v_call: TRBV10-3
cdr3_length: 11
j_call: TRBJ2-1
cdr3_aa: CAISADNEQFF

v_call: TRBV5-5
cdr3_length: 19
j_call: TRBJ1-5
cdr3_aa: CASSLAFGQGPLSNQPQHF

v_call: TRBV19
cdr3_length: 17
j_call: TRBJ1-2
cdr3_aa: CASSIYSGQGLNYGYTF

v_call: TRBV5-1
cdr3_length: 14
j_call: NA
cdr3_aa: CASSLPGRGYEQYF

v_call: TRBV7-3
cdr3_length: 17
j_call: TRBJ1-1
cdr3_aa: CASSSTAGGTGNTEAFF

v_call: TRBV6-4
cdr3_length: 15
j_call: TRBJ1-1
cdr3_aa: CASTRQGGMNTEAFF

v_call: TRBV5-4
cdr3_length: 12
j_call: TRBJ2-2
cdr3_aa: CASSLLEGELFF

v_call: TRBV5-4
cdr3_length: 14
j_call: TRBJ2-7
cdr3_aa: CASSSSDRAYEQYF

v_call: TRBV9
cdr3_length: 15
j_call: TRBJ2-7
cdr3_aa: CASSPRTSATYEQYF

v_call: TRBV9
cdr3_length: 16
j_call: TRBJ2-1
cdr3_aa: CASSKPSGGAYNEQFF

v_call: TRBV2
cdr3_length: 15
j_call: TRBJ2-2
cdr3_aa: CASSDRGHIGGELFF

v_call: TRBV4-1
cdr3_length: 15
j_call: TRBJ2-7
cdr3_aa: CASSQGTGQHYEQYF

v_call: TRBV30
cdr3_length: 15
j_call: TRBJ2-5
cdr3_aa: CAWSAVGGAGETQYF

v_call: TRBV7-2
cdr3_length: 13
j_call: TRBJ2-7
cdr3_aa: CASSPAVTTRQYF

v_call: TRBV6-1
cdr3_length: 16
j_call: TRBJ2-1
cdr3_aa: CASSGRSQGAYNEQFF